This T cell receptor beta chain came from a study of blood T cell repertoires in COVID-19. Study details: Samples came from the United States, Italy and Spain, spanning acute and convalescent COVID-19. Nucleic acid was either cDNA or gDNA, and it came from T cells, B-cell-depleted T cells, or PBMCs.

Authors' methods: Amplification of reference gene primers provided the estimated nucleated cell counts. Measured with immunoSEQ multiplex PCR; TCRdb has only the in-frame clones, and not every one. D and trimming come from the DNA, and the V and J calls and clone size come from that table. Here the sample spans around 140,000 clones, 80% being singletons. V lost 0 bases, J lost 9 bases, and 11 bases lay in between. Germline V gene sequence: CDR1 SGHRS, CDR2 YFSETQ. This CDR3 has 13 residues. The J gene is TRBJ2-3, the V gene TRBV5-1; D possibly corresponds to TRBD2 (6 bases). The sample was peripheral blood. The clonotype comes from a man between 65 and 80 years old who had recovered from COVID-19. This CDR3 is CASSLAGSSTQYF. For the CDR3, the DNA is TGCGCCAGCAGCTTGGCCGGGAGTAGCACGCAGTATTTT. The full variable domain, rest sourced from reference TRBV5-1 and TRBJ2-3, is KAGVTQTPRYLIKTRGQQVTLSCSPISGHRSVSWYQQTPGQGLQFLFEYFSETQRNKGNFPGRFSGRQFSNSRSEMNVSTLELGDSALYLCASSLAGSSTQYFGPGTRLTVL.